This TCR beta chain was obtained from a study of blood T cell repertoires in COVID-19. Only in-frame clones appear in the TCRdb table, and some are missing; sequencing was by immunoSEQ multiplex PCR. The table shows tens of thousands of clones, with approximately 77% occurring only once. Germline V lookup: CDR1 MNHNS, CDR2 SASEGT. The CDR3 is 15 residues long. V was clipped by 3 bases and J by 4 bases, with 12 bases between them. This clone was detected once. V usage is TRBV6-1 and J usage is TRBJ2-2; D possibly corresponds to TRBD2 (6 bases). The sample was peripheral blood. The sequence came from a woman aged 70 to 79 with acute or convalescent COVID-19. CDR3 in amino acids: CASSELAGPTGELFF. The CDR3 nucleotides read TGTGCCAGCAGTGAGCTCGCGGGGCCCACCGGGGAGCTGTTTTTT.